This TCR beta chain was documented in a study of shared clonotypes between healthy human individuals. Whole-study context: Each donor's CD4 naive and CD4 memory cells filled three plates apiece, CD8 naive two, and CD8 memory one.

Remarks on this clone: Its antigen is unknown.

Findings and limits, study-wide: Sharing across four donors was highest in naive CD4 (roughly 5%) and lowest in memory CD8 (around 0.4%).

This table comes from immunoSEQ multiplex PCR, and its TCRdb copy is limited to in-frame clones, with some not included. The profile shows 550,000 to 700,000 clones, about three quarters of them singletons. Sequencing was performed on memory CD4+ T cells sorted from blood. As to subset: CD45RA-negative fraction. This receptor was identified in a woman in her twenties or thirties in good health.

The CDR3 spells CASSVTTSVRNTGELFF. The DNA for the CDR3 is TGTGCCAGCAGCGTAACGACTAGCGTTAGGAACACCGGGGAGCTGTTTTTT. The genes are TRBV7-2 and TRBJ2-2; 8 bases agree with TRBD2. The CDR3 extends over 17 amino acids. V shed 5 bases, J shed 1 base, and the junction held 9 bases outside the gene matches. Germline values: CDR1 SGHTA, CDR2 FQGNSA.